This TCR beta chain comes out of a study of blood T cell repertoires in COVID-19. About the research overall: T cells, B-cell-depleted T cells, or PBMCs supplied cDNA or gDNA.

With V trimmed by 5 bases and J by 5 bases, 9 bases remained unmatched. CDR3 length: 15 amino acids. CDR1 is MDHEN and CDR2 is SYDVKM in the germline V gene. As originally analysed: Reference gene primer amplification gave nucleated cell count estimates. The repertoire was sequenced with immunoSEQ multiplex PCR; TCRdb's copy has only in-frame clones and lacks some. V, J and clone size reflect that table, while D and trimming were determined from the DNA. This sample carries about 300,000 clones, roughly four fifths of them seen once, and the ten largest clones take 9.4%. In its sample, this clone was seen a few times.

Sequenced sample: peripheral blood. This clonotype was sampled from a woman aged 45-65 years who had recovered from COVID-19. V is TRBV28 and J is TRBJ2-7, with 10 positions matching TRBD2. The CDR3 region is CASSPPSGSNNEQYF. CDR3 nucleotides: TGTGCCAGCAGTCCTCCTAGCGGGAGCAACAACGAGCAGTACTTC.